This T cell receptor (beta chain) comes out of a study of blood T cell repertoires in COVID-19. Study details: COVID-19 samples, acute and convalescent, were from the United States, Italy and Spain.

The protocol was immunoSEQ multiplex PCR, while the TCRdb copy is restricted to in-frame clones and leaves out a portion. The sample lists about 330,000 clones; more than 75% were seen once. The ends lost 7 bases at V and 5 bases at J; junction bases unmatched: 7. Germline V gene sequence: CDR1 SGHRS, CDR2 YFSETQ. The CDR3 length is 15 residues. The chain links TRBV5-1 to TRBJ2-2; 11 bases agree with TRBD1. The sequenced sample consisted of peripheral blood. This receptor was obtained from a woman aged 50 to 60 with active or convalescent COVID-19. DNA for the CDR3: TGCGCCAGCCAGGACAGGGGGCTGAAAACCGGGGAGCTGTTTTTT. The encoded protein is CASQDRGLKTGELFF.